Below, 19 T cell receptor beta chains from the same sample are listed, as sequenced in a study of blood T cell repertoires in COVID-19. Produced via immunoSEQ multiplex PCR; TCRdb's table is partial and in-frame only. The sample includes about 100,000 clones, roughly 86% of them seen just once. The sample comprised peripheral blood. The receptors here all came from a human donor in a cohort sampled during active COVID-19.

The chain is built from TRBV9 and TRBJ2-1, with TRBD2 matching over 10 bases. Germline CDR1 SGDLS, CDR2 YYNGEE. The CDR3 extends over 14 amino acids. Losses at the gene ends were 4 bases for V and 7 bases for J; bases not matched to a gene: 5. In nucleotides, the CDR3 is TGTGCCAGCAGCACCAGCGGGGGGGCGAATGAGCAGTTCTTC. Its protein product is CASSTSGGANEQFF. Looking up the rest from reference TRBV9 and TRBJ2-1 gives the full variable domain: DSGVTQTPKHLITATGQRVTLRCSPRSGDLSVYWYQQSLDQGLQFLIQYYNGEERAKGNILERFSAQQFPDLHSELNLSSLELGDSALYFCASSTSGGANEQFFGPGTRLTVL.

The chain carries TRBV6-5 and TRBJ2-7; TRBD1 matches 9 bases. Germline values: CDR1 MNHEY, CDR2 SVGAGI. V gave up 0 bases and J gave up 3 bases; unmatched junction bases: 6. This CDR3 contains 16 residues. As DNA, the CDR3 is TGTGCCAGCAGTTACTCGAGGTGGACAGGGGACTACGAGCAGTACTTC. Protein product: CASSYSRWTGDYEQYF.

The genes are TRBV29-1 and TRBJ2-3, with 12 bases that match TRBD2. Germline V CDR1 and CDR2: SQVTM, ANQGSEA. The CDR3 length is 16 residues. V dropped 5 bases and J dropped 5; count of bases not matched to a gene: 11. As DNA, the CDR3 is TGCAGCGTTTCCCCGACTAGCGGGAGCATAGGAGATACGCAGTATTTT. This encodes CSVSPTSGSIGDTQYF.

The V and J genes are TRBV11-2 and TRBJ1-2; TRBD1 matches at 7 bases. The V gene end was trimmed by 5 bases and the J gene end by 8 bases; junction bases not matched to a gene: 8. This CDR3 is 13 amino acids long. CDR1 and CDR2 from the germline V gene are SGHAT and FQNNGV. CDR3 in amino acids: CASSPRPRGGYTF. The CDR3 nucleotides read TGTGCCAGCAGCCCCCGCCCCAGGGGGGGCTACACCTTC.

This chain connects TRBV9 to TRBJ2-5; 7 bases fit TRBD2. The CDR3 has 15 residues. In germline, CDR1 is SGDLS, CDR2 YYNGEE. V lost 0 bases and J lost 4; bases outside the gene matches: 6. The CDR3: CASSVGAGRRETQYF. DNA for the CDR3: TGTGCCAGCAGCGTAGGAGCGGGACGCAGAGAGACCCAGTACTTC.

This clone was found a few times. The CDR3 sequence: CASSVGTRSYEQYF. CDR3 DNA sequence: TGTGCCAGCAGCGTCGGGACTCGATCCTACGAGCAGTACTTC. V usage is TRBV9 and J usage is TRBJ2-7; TRBD2 might be the D (6 bases). Germline CDR1 is SGDLS and CDR2 is YYNGEE. V was trimmed by 2 bases and J by 1 base, leaving 10 bases between them. This CDR3 region has 14 residues.

The V call is TRBV5-1, the J call TRBJ2-1; TRBD2 matches 9 bases. Germline CDR1 is SGHRS and CDR2 is YFSETQ. The V and J ends lost 3 bases and 5 bases, in that order; junction bases with no gene match: 6. The CDR3 has 15 residues. CDR3 in DNA: TGCGCCAGCAGCTACTTAGCGGGAGCGAACAATGAGCAGTTCTTC. Protein sequence: CASSYLAGANNEQFF.

This chain uses TRBV9 with TRBJ2-5; D might be TRBD2 (6 bases). Trimming took off 3 bases at V and 5 bases at J, with 11 bases between the two ends. The CDR3 length is 13 residues. Germline V lookup: CDR1 SGDLS, CDR2 YYNGEE. CDR3 residues: CASSGTNQETQYF. The CDR3 DNA reads as TGTGCCAGCAGCGGGACTAATCAGGAGACCCAGTACTTC.

This rearrangement joins TRBV7-2 to TRBJ2-6; TRBD2 aligns across 9 bases. Germline lookup yields CDR1 SGHTA and CDR2 FQGNSA. The CDR3 contains 18 residues. V lost 0 bases to trimming and J lost 0 bases; unmatched junction nucleotides: 3. CDR3 in DNA: TGTGCCAGCAGCTTAGCTGGCGGGAGGGTCTCTGGGGCCAACGTCCTGACTTTC. This encodes CASSLAGGRVSGANVLTF.

The chain links TRBV19 to TRBJ2-7, with D tentatively TRBD1 (5 bases). CDR1 is LNHDA, CDR2 SQIVND, per germline (reference sequence). V lost 5 bases to trimming and J lost 1 base, with 9 bases between them. The CDR3 consists of 13 residues. CDR3 nucleotide sequence: TGTGCCAGTAGTGCAGGGATGTCCTACGAGCAGTACTTC. Translated, it gives CASSAGMSYEQYF.

The chain is built from TRBV15 and TRBJ1-4; 8 bases are a match to TRBD1. Unmatched junction bases numbered 6, after V lost 2 bases and J lost 4 bases. The V gene's germline CDR1 is LNHNV and CDR2 YYDKDF (reference sequence). CDR3 length: 16 amino acids. The CDR3 is CATSRTKGQVNEKLFF. The CDR3 region has the DNA TGTGCCACCAGCAGAACTAAGGGACAGGTTAATGAAAAACTGTTTTTT.

The genes are TRBV9 and TRBJ2-3; TRBD2 might be the D (6 bases). Trimming pared 3 bases from V and 5 bases from J, leaving 22 bases between. CDR1 SGDLS and CDR2 YYNGEE come from the germline V gene. CDR3 length equals 17 residues. The CDR3 loop reads CASSAGRGGNSRDTQYF. In DNA form, the CDR3 reads TGTGCCAGCAGCGCGGGAAGGGGCGGGAACTCGAGAGATACGCAGTATTTT.

This rearrangement joins TRBV15 to TRBJ2-2; possibly TRBD2 for D (6 bases). In germline, CDR1 is LNHNV, CDR2 YYDKDF (reference sequence). The V and J ends lost 3 bases and 1 base respectively, with 6 bases between them. The CDR3 runs 14 residues. CDR3 nucleotide sequence: TGTGCCACCAGCAGGGGGGGGAACACCGGGGAGCTGTTTTTT. This sequence encodes CATSRGGNTGELFF.

This chain connects TRBV25-1 to TRBJ1-2, with 10 bases matching TRBD1. This CDR3 comprises 14 residues. CDR1 and CDR2 from the germline V gene are MGHDK and SYGVNS. V shed 4 bases and J 8 bases; nucleotides not matched to a gene: 7. CDR3 nucleotides: TGTGCCAGCAGTGTCTTCCGGGACAGGGGAGGCTACACCTTC. Amino acids: CASSVFRDRGGYTF.

The rearrangement uses TRBV27 and TRBJ2-7; perhaps TRBD2 as D (6 bases). V was shortened by 5 bases and J by 2 bases, with 10 bases between the two germline ends. This CDR3 comprises 13 residues. Germline CDR1 and CDR2: MNHEY and SMNVEV (reference sequence). The CDR3 loop is CASSLPGAYEQYF. CDR3 DNA: TGTGCCAGCAGTCTGCCGGGAGCCTACGAGCAGTACTTC.

The gene calls are TRBV7-9 and TRBJ2-1; tentative D call: TRBD2 (5 bases). The length of the CDR3 is 15 residues. Germline values: CDR1 SEHNR, CDR2 FQNEAQ (reference sequence). V dropped 1 base and J dropped 9 bases, with 16 bases sitting between them. CDR3 residues: CASSLEGGGEGEQFF. The CDR3 DNA reads TGTGCCAGCAGCTTAGAAGGCGGCGGAGAGGGTGAGCAGTTCTTC.

In nucleotides, the CDR3 is TGTGCCAGTAGTTATCGGGACAGGTCCCCTGAGCAGTACTTC. Its protein is CASSYRDRSPEQYF. The chain couples TRBV19 to TRBJ2-7; TRBD1 agrees at 8 bases. With V trimmed by 5 bases and J by 7 bases, 10 bases remained unmatched. Looked up from germline, CDR1 is LNHDA and CDR2 is SQIVND (reference sequence). The CDR3 consists of 14 residues.

This chain joins TRBV5-1 and TRBJ1-1; D gene uncertain. The germline V gene has CDR1 SGHRS and CDR2 YFSETQ. The CDR3 sequence is 18 residues long. Trimming took off 0 bases at V and 0 bases at J, with 18 bases between the two ends. The CDR3 spells CASSLALAHTRMNTEAFF. CDR3 DNA: TGCGCCAGCAGCTTGGCCCTCGCTCATACTCGCATGAACACTGAAGCTTTCTTT.

In DNA form, the CDR3 reads TGTGCCAGCAGCTTAGATCGACGGGGGACCGGGGAGCTGTTTTTT. Translated, it gives CASSLDRRGTGELFF. This chain joins TRBV11-2 and TRBJ2-2; D perhaps matches TRBD2 (6 bases). This CDR3 comprises 15 residues. The germline CDR1 and CDR2 sequences are SGHAT and FQNNGV. V lost 0 bases and J 5 bases, leaving 10 bases between the germline ends.